This T cell receptor (beta chain) was recorded in a study of early stage breast cancer tumors. The CDR3 totals 14 residues. V shed 0 bases and J shed 10 bases, with 13 bases lying between them. The germline V gene encodes CDR1 LNHNV and CDR2 YYDKDF (reference sequence). The assay was immunoSEQ multiplex PCR, and TCRdb's table has in-frame clones only and misses some. The profile shows thousands of clones, around 64% of them singletons. Tissue for this sample was collected 2-4 cm from the breast tumor. This chain joins TRBV15 and TRBJ2-1; unclear D gene. The sequenced sample consisted of normal breast tissue next to the tumor. The origin of this receptor is a person in their sixties or seventies with breast cancer. The CDR3 DNA reads TGTGCCACCAGCAGAGATCGGTCTTCACGAGAGCAGTTCTTC. Translated, it gives CATSRDRSSREQFF. The whole variable domain, filled in from reference TRBV15 and TRBJ2-1, reads DAMVIQNPRYQVTQFGKPVTLSCSQTLNHNVMYWYQQKSSQAPKLLFHYYDKDFNNEADTPDNFQSRRPNTSFCFLDIRSPGLGDTAMYLCATSRDRSSREQFFGPGTRLTVL.